This T cell receptor (beta chain) was recorded in a study of T cell responses to AZD1222 COVID-19 vaccine. Assay used: immunoSEQ multiplex PCR; TCRdb lists only in-frame clones, some missing. The table lists approximately 100,000 clones, about 89% of them singletons. Note on this clone: Antigen specificity is unknown.

The germline V gene encodes CDR1 MGHDK and CDR2 SYGVNS. The CDR3 spans 17 residues. The J segment lost 4 bases and the V segment lost 2 bases, leaving 4 bases of the junction unmatched. Findings and caveats of the study: Clonal diversity was possibly underestimated; the donors were predominantly white British and more often female. In all cases, repertoires were sampled only after the peak T cell response.

This specimen consisted of peripheral blood, obtained on day 0 of AZD1222 vaccination. The receptor's source is an adult in good health. V gene TRBV25-1 combines with J gene TRBJ2-6, with 11 bases matching TRBD1. CDR3 sequence reads: CASSEGQGAAGANVLTF. CDR3 bases: TGTGCCAGCAGTGAAGGACAGGGGGCCGCCGGGGCCAACGTCCTGACTTTC.